Following are 30 T cell receptor beta chains from one sample sequenced in a study of T cell repertoires in cytomegalovirus infection. TCRdb used MiXCR to reprocess the reads, holding one entry per CDR3 protein. The sample yields about 740,000 distinct CDR3 sequences, less than 40% seen once. Sequencing used PBMCs. The receptor source for this set is a human donor in good health (CMV status not recorded). Some clones in this sample may be carry-over from other donors' samples.

The rearrangement links TRBV6-2 or TRBV6-3 to TRBJ1-2; 7 bases agree with TRBD1. The junction had 16 bases not matched to a gene; V was cut back by 7 bases and J by 8 bases. Germline CDR1 reads MNHEY; CDR2 reads SVGEGT. The CDR3 runs 15 residues. The CDR3 coding sequence is TGTGCCAGCAATCACGAGGGGGCGCGGGTGACGGGCTACACCTTC. Protein: CASNHEGARVTGYTF.

This clonotype was counted between two and nine times. The rearrangement uses TRBV28 and TRBJ1-1; a possible D gene is TRBD1 (6 bases). Trimming cost V 4 bases and J 1 base, with 16 bases left between them. The CDR3 consists of 16 residues. CDR1 and CDR2 from the germline V gene are MDHEN and SYDVKM. CDR3 loop: CASSSWTVMGNTEAFF. The CDR3 nucleotides are TGTGCCAGCAGTTCCTGGACAGTAATGGGGAACACTGAAGCTTTCTTT.

This clonotype was seen only a few times. The chain recombines TRBV7-2 with TRBJ1-1, with 7 bases identical to TRBD1. Germline lookup yields CDR1 SGHTA and CDR2 FQGNSA. The CDR3 contains 14 residues. Trimming cost V 6 bases and J 2 bases; bases outside gene matches: 6. The CDR3 here is CASSGRGGNTEAFF. In nucleotides, the CDR3 is TGTGCCAGCAGTGGAAGAGGGGGCAACACTGAAGCTTTCTTT.

V gene TRBV6-1 combines with J gene TRBJ1-5, with TRBD1 as a possible D gene (6 bases). The CDR3 contains 14 residues. Trimming took 6 bases from V and 9 from J, leaving 18 bases between them. The germline gives CDR1 MNHNS, CDR2 SASEGT. CDR3 amino acids: CASRGRGQGGPQHF. The CDR3 DNA follows: TGTGCCAGCAGGGGCAGGGGCCAAGGAGGGCCCCAGCATTTT.

This clonotype was seen many times. The V gene is TRBV4-1, the J gene TRBJ2-7; D gene ambiguous. The V end lost 3 bases, the J end lost 2 bases, and 11 bases lay between the germline ends. Germline CDR1 MGHRA, CDR2 YSYEKL. This CDR3 spans 14 amino acids. The CDR3 nucleotides read TGCGCCAGCAGCCACAGCCTGGGCACCTACGAGCAGTACTTC. This gives the protein CASSHSLGTYEQYF.

This rearrangement joins TRBV11-2 to TRBJ2-7, with TRBD2 matching over 8 bases. This CDR3 region has 13 residues. The junction had 0 bases not matched to a gene; V was cut back by 0 bases and J by 5 bases. Germline loops: CDR1 SGHAT, CDR2 FQNNGV. CDR3: CASSLELADEQYF. Written as DNA, the CDR3 is TGTGCCAGCAGCTTAGAACTAGCGGACGAGCAGTACTTC.

The chain uses TRBV6-8 and TRBJ2-1; 8 bases match TRBD2. The CDR3 covers 15 residues. Germline trimming cut 7 bases from V and 3 bases from J; bases unmatched to any gene: 8. Per germline, CDR1 MNHGY and CDR2 SAAAGT. CDR3 bases: TGTGCCAGCATGGCAGCGGGAGTGATCTACAATGAGCAGTTCTTC. Translation: CASMAAGVIYNEQFF.

V is TRBV24-1 and J is TRBJ2-5; 11 bases line up with TRBD2. Germline CDR1 reads KGHDR; CDR2 reads SFDVKD. The CDR3 length is 15 residues. The trim removed 6 bases at V and 2 bases at J, leaving 4 bases unmatched. This chain's CDR3 is CATSLGLAVQETQYF. The CDR3 DNA reads TGTGCCACCAGTCTGGGACTAGCGGTACAAGAGACCCAGTACTTC.

There are many counts of this clonotype. This chain uses TRBV7-2 with TRBJ1-2; a possible D gene is TRBD1 (5 bases). The CDR3 contains 16 residues. Trimming cost V 0 bases and J 4 bases, with 15 bases left between them. Looked up from germline, CDR1 is SGHTA and CDR2 is FQGNSA. CDR3 nucleotides: TGTGCCAGCAGCTTAGCCGCGGGACGGTCCTTCTATGGCTACACCTTC. Its protein product is CASSLAAGRSFYGYTF.

The chain recombines TRBV27 with TRBJ1-4; D unresolved. V was shortened by 5 bases and J by 4 bases, with 17 bases between the two germline ends. CDR1 MNHEY and CDR2 SMNVEV come from the germline V gene (reference sequence). CDR3 length equals 16 residues. CDR3 in DNA: TGTGCCAGCAGTCTCGCGCCGGACGGATATAATGAAAAACTGTTTTTT. It codes for CASSLAPDGYNEKLFF.

This clonotype was found a few times. This rearrangement joins TRBV6-6 to TRBJ1-2, with D maybe TRBD1 (6 bases). The ends were cut back, 0 bases at V and 3 bases at J, with 14 bases in the middle. The CDR3 length is 16 residues. Germline CDR1 MNHNY, CDR2 SVGAGI (reference sequence). CDR3 protein: CASSYSLNRADYGYTF. CDR3 nucleotides: TGTGCCAGCAGTTACTCCTTGAACAGGGCGGACTATGGCTACACCTTC.

To note about this clonotype: With a much larger clone just one base away, this may be a read error. The chain has TRBV7-6 and TRBJ2-1; 8 bases map to TRBD2. The CDR3 is 15 amino acids. Germline assignment: CDR1 SGHVS and CDR2 FNYEAQ. The chain's CDR3 is CASSLSGSPYKEQFF. The CDR3 DNA is TGTGCCAGCAGCTTAAGCGGGAGCCCCTACAAGGAGCAGTTCTTC.

V gene TRBV7-9 combines with J gene TRBJ1-1, with D possibly TRBD1 on 5 matching bases. From germline, CDR1 is SEHNR and CDR2 FQNEAQ (reference sequence). The V end lost 1 base, the J end lost 6 bases, and 12 bases lay between the germline ends. The CDR3 runs to 14 residues. In nucleotides, the CDR3 is TGTGCCAGCAGCTTAGGGGGGGGAATCGCTGAAGCTTTCTTT. It yields the protein CASSLGGGIAEAFF.

This clonotype appeared many times. The chain carries TRBV7-2 and TRBJ1-1; the D is unclear. Germline CDR1 reads SGHTA; CDR2 reads FQGNSA. Deletions cut 3 bases from V and 0 bases from J, with 8 bases between. CDR3 length: 14 amino acids. CDR3 in amino acids: CASSFNSLNTEAFF. CDR3 DNA sequence: TGTGCCAGCAGCTTTAACAGCCTGAACACTGAAGCTTTCTTT.

This clonotype turned up a few times. The V gene is TRBV7-2, the J gene TRBJ1-2; 7 positions match TRBD1. CDR3 size: 19 residues. Per germline, CDR1 SGHTA and CDR2 FQGNSA. J was trimmed by 4 bases and V by 0 bases; bases with no gene match: 17. The DNA of the CDR3 is TGTGCCAGCAGCTTAGCCCCGTCCCGGGACAGAAACCATCGCTATGGCTACACCTTC. Translation gives CASSLAPSRDRNHRYGYTF.

The gene calls are TRBV20-1 and TRBJ1-1; weak D call: TRBD1 (6 bases). Trimming removed 0 bases at V and 5 bases at J, with 13 bases between. This CDR3 spans 14 amino acids. Germline assignment: CDR1 DFQATT and CDR2 SNEGSKA (reference sequence). For the CDR3, the DNA is TGCAGTGCTAGAGACCCGGGGGCTGGGACTGAAGCTTTCTTT. The encoded protein is CSARDPGAGTEAFF.

This clonotype was counted many times. The chain links TRBV20-1 to TRBJ1-6; maybe TRBD1 (6 bases). V lost 1 base to trimming and J lost 7 bases, with 17 bases between them. Germline CDR1 is DFQATT and CDR2 is SNEGSKA (reference sequence). The CDR3 is made up of 16 amino acids. The CDR3 coding sequence is TGCAGTGCTAGAGTTCAGGGTGACAGGAGAAATTCACCCCTCCACTTT. Amino acid sequence: CSARVQGDRRNSPLHF.

This clonotype was detected only a few times. The gene calls are TRBV12-3 or TRBV12-4 and TRBJ2-2; TRBD2 matches at 8 bases. Trimming at V came to 2 bases and at J to 0 bases, leaving 5 bases not matched to a gene. CDR3 length: 17 residues. The CDR3 here is CASSLQRGSANTGELFF. Written as DNA, the CDR3 is TGTGCCAGCAGTTTACAGCGGGGGAGCGCGAACACCGGGGAGCTGTTTTTT.

The table lists this clonotype with a few counts. V gene TRBV6-1 combines with J gene TRBJ2-2; 7 nucleotides line up with TRBD1. The CDR3 loop spans 14 amino acids. Unmatched junction bases numbered 6, after V lost 6 bases and J lost 5 bases. Germline V gives CDR1 MNHNS, CDR2 SASEGT. The CDR3 DNA reads TGTGCCAGCAGCCGGACAGGCAAAACCGGGGAGCTGTTTTTT. Amino acids: CASSRTGKTGELFF.

V usage is TRBV5-5 and J usage is TRBJ2-1, with a weak D call TRBD2 (6 bases). This CDR3 has 16 residues. Germline assignment: CDR1 SGHKS and CDR2 YYEKEE (reference sequence). Trimming pared 4 bases from V and 4 bases from J, leaving 18 bases between. The CDR3 loop reads CASSDRLVMSYNEQFF. The CDR3 region has the DNA TGTGCCAGCAGCGACCGACTAGTAATGTCGTACAATGAGCAGTTCTTC.

This clonotype came up many times. The V call is TRBV7-6, the J call TRBJ1-5; 9 positions match TRBD1. CDR3 length equals 15 residues. V lost 4 bases, J lost 2 bases, and 3 bases stayed unmatched. Germline CDR1 is SGHVS and CDR2 is FNYEAQ. CDR3 nucleotide sequence: TGTGCCAGCAGCTGGGGACAGGGTCGCAATCAGCCCCAGCATTTT. Protein product: CASSWGQGRNQPQHF.

This clonotype was seen more than once but under ten times. The J gene is TRBJ2-3, the V gene TRBV2; D is uncertain. Germline values: CDR1 SNHLY, CDR2 FYNNEI. The V and J ends lost 6 bases and 0 bases respectively, with 16 bases between them. The CDR3 has 16 amino acids. The chain's CDR3 is CASRGIRGISTDTQYF. The CDR3 bases are TGTGCCAGCAGGGGGATACGTGGTATTAGCACAGATACGCAGTATTTT.

This CDR3 is CASSRLSSGELFF. The CDR3 nucleotides are TGTGCCAGCAGTCGCCTATCTTCCGGGGAGCTGTTTTTT. The rearrangement links TRBV28 to TRBJ2-2; no clear D. V was shortened by 5 bases and J by 6 bases, with 10 bases between the two germline ends. Germline-derived CDR1 and CDR2 are MDHEN and SYDVKM. CDR3 length: 13 amino acids. Supplemented by reference TRBV28 and TRBJ2-2, the full variable domain reads DVKVTQSSRYLVKRTGEKVFLECVQDMDHENMFWYRQDPGLGLRLIYFSYDVKMKEKGDIPEGYSVSREKKERFSLILESASTNQTSMYLCASSRLSSGELFFGEGSRLTVL.

The chain links TRBV6-2 or TRBV6-3 to TRBJ2-1, with 9 nucleotides matching TRBD2. The CDR3 contains 14 residues. Per the germline V gene, CDR1 is MNHEY and CDR2 is SVGEGT. The ends lost 6 bases at V and 15 bases at J; junction bases unmatched: 15. The chain's CDR3 is CASSPWGGRAGTFF. The DNA for the CDR3 is TGTGCCAGCAGCCCCTGGGGCGGGAGGGCCGGTACGTTCTTC.

This clonotype was recorded a few times. The chain uses TRBV6-1 and TRBJ2-4; D remains unclear. The germline V gene has CDR1 MNHNS and CDR2 SASEGT. The V end was cut by 6 bases, the J end by 5 bases, with 8 bases between. This CDR3 has 12 residues. The CDR3 DNA follows: TGTGCCAGCAGCTGGACCCAAAACATTCAGTACTTC. It translates to CASSWTQNIQYF.

The chain joins TRBV20-1 to TRBJ1-6, with a weak D call TRBD1 (6 bases). With 4 bases removed from V and 9 bases from J, the gap between germline ends came to 19 bases. In germline, CDR1 is DFQATT, CDR2 SNEGSKA (reference sequence). CDR3 length equals 15 residues. Here the CDR3 reads CSAILEGVLGSPLHF. The CDR3 DNA follows: TGCAGTGCTATTCTCGAGGGGGTTTTAGGTTCACCCCTCCACTTT.

This rearrangement joins TRBV5-4 to TRBJ2-3; maybe TRBD2 (6 bases). The germline CDR1 and CDR2 sequences are SGHNT and YYREEE (reference sequence). Trimming took off 5 bases at V and 0 bases at J, with 13 bases between the two ends. The CDR3 covers 15 residues. The CDR3 DNA sequence: TGTGCCAGCAGGATTACTAGCTCCAGCACAGATACGCAGTATTTT. Translation gives CASRITSSSTDTQYF. The full variable domain, its missing parts supplied by reference TRBV5-4 and TRBJ2-3, is ETGVTQSPTHLIKTRGQQVTLRCSSQSGHNTVSWYQQALGQGPQFIFQYYREEENGRGNFPPRFSGLQFPNYSSELNVNALELDDSALYLCASRITSSSTDTQYFGPGTRLTVL.

Concerning this clonotype itself: No conserved phenylalanine or tryptophan is present at the end of the CDR3, so a read error is the likely explanation. The chain carries TRBV5-6 and TRBJ1-2; D is undetermined. V was trimmed by 1 base and J by 4 bases, leaving 14 bases between them. Looked up from germline, CDR1 is SGHDT and CDR2 is YYEEEE. The CDR3 length is 15 residues. CDR3 region: CASSLSPEKGYGYTL. DNA for the CDR3: TGTGCCAGCAGCTTGAGCCCGGAAAAGGGCTATGGCTACACCTTA.

This clonotype was observed a handful of times. The chain employs TRBV7-6 and TRBJ2-6, with D unresolved. This CDR3 contains 14 residues. Germline CDR1 SGHVS, CDR2 FNYEAQ. The V end was cut by 4 bases, the J end by 4 bases, with 8 bases between. CDR3 sequence: CASSSFRGANVLTF. For the CDR3, the DNA is TGTGCCAGCAGCTCCTTTCGAGGGGCCAACGTCCTGACTTTC.

The chain joins TRBV28 to TRBJ2-7, with D hard to call. Germline lookup yields CDR1 MDHEN and CDR2 SYDVKM. Trimming removed 4 bases from V and 3 bases from J, with 7 bases in between. The CDR3 is 12 amino acids. CDR3 amino acids: CASSSEIYEQYF. CDR3 sequence (DNA): TGTGCCAGCAGTTCGGAAATCTACGAGCAGTACTTC.